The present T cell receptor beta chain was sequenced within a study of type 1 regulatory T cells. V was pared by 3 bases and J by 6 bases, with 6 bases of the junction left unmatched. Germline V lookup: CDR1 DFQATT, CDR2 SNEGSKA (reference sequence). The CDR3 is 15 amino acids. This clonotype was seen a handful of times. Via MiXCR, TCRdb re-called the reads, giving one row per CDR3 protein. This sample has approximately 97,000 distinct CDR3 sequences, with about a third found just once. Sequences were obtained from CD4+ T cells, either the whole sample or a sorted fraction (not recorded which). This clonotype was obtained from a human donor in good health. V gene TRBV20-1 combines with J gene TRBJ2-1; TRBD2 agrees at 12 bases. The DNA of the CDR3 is TGCAGTGCTAGCCGACTAGCGGGAGCAGGCAATGAGCAGTTCTTC. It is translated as CSASRLAGAGNEQFF.